This T cell receptor (beta chain) stems from a study of shared clonotypes between healthy human individuals. About the study: CD4 naive and memory got three plates each, CD8 naive two, CD8 memory one.

Assay used: immunoSEQ multiplex PCR; TCRdb lists only in-frame clones, some missing. Of over a million clones in the sample, around 97% were seen once. Per germline, CDR1 KGHSH and CDR2 LQKENI. The length of the CDR3 is 18 residues. V shed 5 bases and J shed 4 bases, with 25 bases lying between them. Adults of Caucasian background living in Nashville, Tennessee made up all donors. The specimen sequenced was naive CD4+ T cells sorted from blood. The subset denotes: CD45RA+ positively selected. This clonotype was sampled from a man in his thirties or forties in good health. The chain employs TRBV18 and TRBJ2-3, with a tentative D call TRBD2 (5 bases). CDR3 nucleotide sequence: TGTGCCAGCTCAATTTCAGCAAGCGGAGTCGGAGCCGCAGATACGCAGTATTTT. Translation: CASSISASGVGAADTQYF. The full variable domain, rest sourced from reference TRBV18 and TRBJ2-3, is NAGVMQNPRHLVRRRGQEARLRCSPMKGHSHVYWYRQLPEEGLKFMVYLQKENIIDESGMPKERFSAEFPKEGPSILRIQQVVRGDSAAYFCASSISASGVGAADTQYFGPGTRLTVL.